These 30 T cell receptor beta chains were sequenced from one sample in a study of T cell responses to AZD1222 COVID-19 vaccine. The table came from immunoSEQ multiplex PCR; TCRdb's copy has only in-frame clones and leaves some out. The sample comprises about 130,000 clones, roughly 88% of which are singletons, and around 5.6% rests with the top ten. The sample was peripheral blood, taken on day 0 of AZD1222 vaccination. These receptors were taken from an adult in good health.

The chain carries TRBV10-3 and TRBJ1-5, with a tentative D call TRBD1 (5 bases). The CDR3 is made up of 15 amino acids. Trimming left V 5 bases short and J 2 bases short, with 13 bases between. The V gene's germline CDR1 is ENHRY and CDR2 SYGVKD. CDR3 in amino acids: CAISTAGGRNQPQHF. CDR3 coding DNA: TGTGCCATCAGTACCGCCGGGGGTCGCAATCAGCCCCAGCATTTT.

The rearrangement joins TRBV18 to TRBJ1-2; the D gene is possibly TRBD1 (6 bases). Germline V CDR1 and CDR2: KGHSH, LQKENI. V shed 2 bases and J shed 5 bases, with 9 bases lying between them. There are 13 residues in the CDR3. In DNA, the CDR3 is TGTGCCAGCTCACCAGAGGGGACATATGGCTACACCTTC. It codes for CASSPEGTYGYTF.

The chain links TRBV24-1 to TRBJ2-7, with D unclear. CDR1 and CDR2 from the germline V gene are KGHDR and SFDVKD. CDR3 size: 15 residues. Trimming took 4 bases from V and 4 from J, leaving 16 bases between them. This chain's CDR3 is CATSEGSGFLYEQYF. The CDR3 DNA reads TGTGCCACCAGTGAAGGGTCCGGATTTCTTTACGAGCAGTACTTC.

The chain has TRBV4-1 and TRBJ1-4; possible D gene TRBD1, 5 bases. The V gene lost 2 bases and the J gene lost 5 bases, with 12 bases spanning the gap. Per germline, CDR1 MGHRA and CDR2 YSYEKL. This CDR3 comprises 15 residues. CDR3 in amino acids: CASSQTPGGNEKLFF. CDR3 coding DNA: TGCGCCAGCAGCCAAACCCCGGGGGGGAATGAAAAACTGTTTTTT.

V gene TRBV19 combines with J gene TRBJ1-5, with D hard to call. CDR1 LNHDA and CDR2 SQIVND come from the germline V gene (reference sequence). The CDR3 is 12 amino acids. V was pared by 6 bases and J by 7 bases, with 10 bases between. The chain's CDR3 is CASRQSRQPQHF. Here the CDR3 DNA reads TGTGCCAGTAGGCAGTCAAGGCAGCCCCAGCATTTT.

In regard to this clone: One end of the junction does not line up with germline, which may come from a read error. Other DNA sequences in this specimen translate into the identical CDR3. The chain recombines TRBV4-2 with TRBJ2-2, with 9 nucleotides matching TRBD1. CDR3 length: 16 amino acids. Germline CDR1 LGHNA, CDR2 YNFKEQ. CDR3 DNA sequence: TGTCCCAGCCCCCAAGACAGGGGGGGGTTGTCCGGGGAGCTGTTTTTT. Translation gives CPSPQDRGGLSGELFF.

This chain joins TRBV28 and TRBJ2-3, with 7 bases that match TRBD2. The CDR3 covers 14 residues. Germline CDR1 MDHEN, CDR2 SYDVKM. The V segment lost 3 bases and the J segment 5 bases; nucleotides outside the gene matches: 5. The CDR3 region is CASSLFSSGDTQYF. CDR3 nucleotide sequence: TGTGCCAGCAGTTTGTTCTCTAGCGGAGATACGCAGTATTTT.

The chain combines TRBV29-1 with TRBJ1-6; unclear D gene. Germline CDR1 and CDR2: SQVTM and ANQGSEA. The CDR3 is 13 residues long. Trimming removed 7 bases at V and 8 bases at J, with 15 bases between. CDR3 residues: CSARGQEDSPLHF. CDR3 bases: TGCAGCGCCCGCGGCCAGGAGGATTCACCCCTCCACTTT.

The V and J genes are TRBV4-1 and TRBJ2-1; D may be TRBD1 (6 bases). CDR3 size: 15 residues. Germline lookup yields CDR1 MGHRA and CDR2 YSYEKL. V was trimmed by 4 bases and J by 2 bases, leaving 12 bases between them. CDR3 DNA: TGCGCCAGCAGCCCCGACAGGAACCCCTACAATGAGCAGTTCTTC. Amino acid sequence: CASSPDRNPYNEQFF.

The CDR3 coding sequence is TGTGCCAGCAGCTTGGCCGCGGGAATCCCCTCTGGAAACACCATATATTTT. The encoded protein is CASSLAAGIPSGNTIYF. V and J are TRBV5-6 and TRBJ1-3; no clear D gene. Germline V gene sequence: CDR1 SGHDT, CDR2 YYEEEE. The CDR3 runs 17 residues. V gave up 0 bases and J gave up 0 bases, with 13 bases separating them.

This sequence joins TRBV7-8 and TRBJ1-3; D is undetermined. Per the germline V gene, CDR1 is SGHVS and CDR2 is FQNEAQ. This CDR3 is built from 16 residues. The V gene lost 1 base and the J gene lost 0 bases, with 10 bases spanning the gap. The CDR3 nucleotides are TGTGCCAGCAGCTTAGTAGTGAAGAGCTCTGGAAACACCATATATTTT. The encoded protein is CASSLVVKSSGNTIYF.

V usage is TRBV11-3 and J usage is TRBJ1-3, with 8 nucleotides matching TRBD1. CDR1 and CDR2 from the germline V gene are SGHNT and YENEEA. Trimming removed 6 bases from V and 2 bases from J; junction bases left unmatched: 6. The CDR3 consists of 15 residues. The CDR3 coding sequence is TGTGCCAGCAGATACAGGGGGGTGCCTGGAAACACCATATATTTT. Translated, it gives CASRYRGVPGNTIYF.

This clone came up once. The rearrangement links TRBV18 to TRBJ1-2, with D tentatively TRBD1 (6 bases). CDR1 KGHSH and CDR2 LQKENI come from the germline V gene. V lost 6 bases and J lost 1, with 18 bases in between. This CDR3 has 16 amino acids. CDR3 protein: CASSISQEGDNYGYTF. CDR3 DNA: TGTGCCAGCTCGATATCCCAGGAGGGGGATAACTATGGCTACACCTTC.

The V and J genes are TRBV27 and TRBJ1-5; TRBD1 might be the D (6 bases). Germline assignment: CDR1 MNHEY and CDR2 SMNVEV (reference sequence). V lost 8 bases and J 3 bases, leaving 26 bases between the germline ends. The CDR3 totals 18 residues. The CDR3 sequence: CASSDFGAGDSFNQPQHF. In DNA, the CDR3 is TGTGCCAGCTCCGACTTTGGGGCAGGGGACTCCTTCAATCAGCCCCAGCATTTT.

This chain links TRBV6-5 with TRBJ2-3, with TRBD2 identical over 8 bases. This CDR3 spans 15 amino acids. J was trimmed by 4 bases and V by 0 bases; bases with no gene match: 3. Germline CDR1 and CDR2: MNHEY and SVGAGI. In nucleotides, the CDR3 is TGTGCCAGCAGTTACTCTAGCGGGGCTGCAGATACGCAGTATTTT. Translation: CASSYSSGAADTQYF.

The DNA of the CDR3 is TGCAGCGTTGGTTCGAGGGAGGCGGGCACAGATACGCAGTATTTT. Translating gives CSVGSREAGTDTQYF. This rearrangement joins TRBV29-1 to TRBJ2-3, with D tentatively TRBD2 (6 bases). The CDR3 sequence is 15 residues long. V was pared by 4 bases and J by 1 base, with 15 bases between. Germline values: CDR1 SQVTM, CDR2 ANQGSEA.

The V and J genes are TRBV5-1 and TRBJ1-1; D remains ambiguous. The V end was cut by 0 bases, the J end by 7 bases, with 10 bases between. This CDR3 is 13 amino acids long. Looked up from germline, CDR1 is SGHRS and CDR2 is YFSETQ. The CDR3 here is CASSLVGPSEAFF. In DNA form, the CDR3 reads TGCGCCAGCAGCTTGGTCGGCCCCAGTGAAGCTTTCTTT.

The rearrangement joins TRBV5-4 to TRBJ1-2, with D hard to call. Per the germline V gene, CDR1 is SGHNT and CDR2 is YYREEE (reference sequence). The CDR3 consists of 11 residues. V was shortened by 5 bases and J by 5 bases, with 7 bases between the two germline ends. The CDR3, as DNA: TGTGCCAGCAGTTCCGAGTATGGCTACACCTTC. Translating gives CASSSEYGYTF.

The J gene is TRBJ2-1, the V gene TRBV5-1, with D perhaps matching TRBD1 (6 bases). V shed 4 bases and J shed 7 bases, with 9 bases lying between them. This CDR3 has 12 residues. CDR1 and CDR2 from the germline V gene are SGHRS and YFSETQ. For the CDR3, the DNA is TGCGCCAGCAGCATCCAGGGGAATGAGCAGTTCTTC. This encodes CASSIQGNEQFF.

CDR3 protein: CASSPSTGTYIQYF. Here the CDR3 DNA reads TGTGCCAGCAGCCCAAGTACGGGGACCTACATTCAGTACTTC. The chain employs TRBV7-9 and TRBJ2-4; D is perhaps TRBD1 or TRBD2 (5 bases each). The CDR3 is 14 residues long. V lost 5 bases, J lost 8 bases, and 16 bases lay in between. Per germline, CDR1 SEHNR and CDR2 FQNEAQ (reference sequence).

The chain recombines TRBV7-8 with TRBJ2-7, with TRBD2 matching 10 bases. V lost 0 bases and J lost 3; bases outside the gene matches: 2. The CDR3 has 15 amino acids. The germline CDR1 and CDR2 sequences are SGHVS and FQNEAQ. CDR3 in DNA: TGTGCCAGCAGCTTAGCCGCTAGCGGGAGCTACGAGCAGTACTTC. Its protein product is CASSLAASGSYEQYF.

The chain recombines TRBV18 with TRBJ2-2; 9 bases are a match to TRBD1. Germline CDR1 KGHSH, CDR2 LQKENI. With V trimmed by 3 bases and J by 6 bases, 8 bases remained unmatched. This CDR3 comprises 16 residues. The CDR3 here is CASSPSGTGSAGELFF. CDR3 nucleotide sequence: TGTGCCAGCTCACCTTCCGGGACAGGGTCTGCCGGGGAGCTGTTTTTT. The full variable domain, its missing parts supplied by reference TRBV18 and TRBJ2-2, is NAGVMQNPRHLVRRRGQEARLRCSPMKGHSHVYWYRQLPEEGLKFMVYLQKENIIDESGMPKERFSAEFPKEGPSILRIQQVVRGDSAAYFCASSPSGTGSAGELFFGEGSRLTVL.

This clone appeared a few times. The V call is TRBV4-3, the J call TRBJ2-5; the D gene is possibly TRBD1 (6 bases). The V end lost 0 bases, the J end lost 5 bases, and 13 bases lay between the germline ends. The V gene's germline CDR1 is LGHNA and CDR2 YSLEER. The CDR3 has 15 residues. CDR3 region: CASSQDQRTAETQYF. CDR3 nucleotide sequence: TGCGCCAGCAGCCAAGACCAAAGGACAGCGGAGACCCAGTACTTC.

V is TRBV19 and J is TRBJ2-1; D gene ambiguous. The V gene's germline CDR1 is LNHDA and CDR2 SQIVND (reference sequence). Trimming removed 10 bases at V and 3 bases at J, with 7 bases between. CDR3 length equals 11 residues. Written as DNA, the CDR3 is TGTGCCACCCTAGACTACAATGAGCAGTTCTTC. Protein: CATLDYNEQFF. Full variable domain (missing parts from reference TRBV19 and TRBJ2-1): DGGITQSPKYLFRKEGQNVTLSCEQNLNHDAMYWYRQDPGQGLRLIYYSQIVNDFQKGDIAEGYSVSREKKESFPLTVTSAQKNPTAFYLCATLDYNEQFFGPGTRLTVL.

This clone has just a few counts. The junction departs from germline at one end; a sequencing error may be responsible. The identical CDR3 is also encoded by other nucleotide sequences in the sample. V gene TRBV25-1 combines with J gene TRBJ1-5; D is unresolved. The CDR3 has 13 amino acids. Per the germline V gene, CDR1 is MGHDK and CDR2 is SYGVNS. This CDR3 reads CASSGPGNQPQHF. The CDR3 region has the DNA TGTGCCAGTAGTGGGCCGGGAAATCAGCCCCAGCATTTT.

This rearrangement joins TRBV12-5 to TRBJ2-1, with D unclear. The CDR3 extends over 12 amino acids. V was trimmed by 2 bases and J by 15 bases, leaving 14 bases between them. Germline CDR1 LGHNT, CDR2 FRNRAP. CDR3 sequence reads: CASGLPPMSTFF. The CDR3 DNA follows: TGTGCTAGTGGTTTGCCCCCAATGAGCACGTTCTTC.

This clone was counted only a few times. The chain combines TRBV5-1 with TRBJ1-2; D is perhaps TRBD1 (5 bases). CDR1 and CDR2 from the germline V gene are SGHRS and YFSETQ. V lost 2 bases, J lost 10 bases, and 12 bases lay in between. This CDR3 is 12 amino acids long. The CDR3 spells CASSFGDSTYTF. DNA of the CDR3: TGCGCCAGCAGCTTCGGGGACTCGACCTACACCTTC.

This clone was seen more than once but under ten times. CDR3 sequence: CASRPRGGEQYF. The CDR3 region has the DNA TGTGCCAGCAGGCCCCGGGGGGGCGAGCAGTACTTC. The chain combines TRBV7-8 with TRBJ2-7, with TRBD2 matching over 8 bases. There are 12 residues in the CDR3. The V segment lost 6 bases and the J segment 6 bases; nucleotides outside the gene matches: 4. Per germline, CDR1 SGHVS and CDR2 FQNEAQ.

The rearrangement joins TRBV15 to TRBJ2-7; 7 bases are a match to TRBD1. The germline gives CDR1 LNHNV, CDR2 YYDKDF (reference sequence). The CDR3 spans 15 residues. J lost 9 bases, V lost 1 base, and 12 bases had no gene match. CDR3 DNA: TGTGCCACCAGCAGAGGGCGAGGGACAGACTTCGGGCAGTACTTC. Protein: CATSRGRGTDFGQYF.

A few counts support this clone. The genes are TRBV27 and TRBJ1-6; no definite D call. Trimming took 3 bases from V and 7 from J, leaving 13 bases between them. The CDR3 spans 15 residues. Germline V CDR1 and CDR2: MNHEY, SMNVEV (reference sequence). CDR3: CASSFRGFGNSPLHF. The CDR3 DNA follows: TGTGCCAGCAGTTTTCGGGGATTCGGGAATTCACCCCTCCACTTT.